The present T cell receptor beta chain was sequenced within a study of blood T cell repertoires in COVID-19. Study background: Whether acute or convalescent, the COVID-19 samples came from the United States, Italy and Spain. T cells, B-cell-depleted T cells, or PBMCs provided the cDNA or gDNA that served as material.

As originally analysed: Estimated nucleated cell counts came from reference gene primer amplification. Generated by immunoSEQ multiplex PCR, the TCRdb table keeps only in-frame clones and is missing some. D and trimming were read from the DNA, whereas the V and J calls and clone size are those reported in that table. The sample lists about 250,000 clones; roughly 84% were seen once. The germline V gene has CDR1 DFQATT and CDR2 SNEGSKA (reference sequence). The J segment lost 7 bases and the V segment lost 3 bases, leaving 5 bases of the junction unmatched. The CDR3 runs to 14 residues. Material for sequencing was peripheral blood. The receptor comes from a middle-aged woman who had recovered from COVID-19. V usage is TRBV20-1 and J usage is TRBJ1-4, with 10 bases fitting TRBD1. The CDR3 region is CSASWGQGFEKLFF. Here the CDR3 DNA reads TGCAGTGCTAGTTGGGGACAGGGGTTTGAAAAACTGTTTTTT.